These 3 T cell receptor beta chains were all obtained from the same sample, sequenced in a study of tissue T cells after allogeneic stem cell transplantation. Method: immunoSEQ multiplex PCR; TCRdb's copy keeps in-frame clones and lacks some. The sample gives thousands of clones, approximately 37% of which show up once; 3% to 3.5% is in the top ten. Sample time point: mouse harvest day 14 after allogeneic transplant. Mouse grafts combined 10^7 T-cell-depleted bone marrow cells with 10^6 splenic CD5+ T cells. Sequencing used skin. The receptors originated from a female BALB/c mouse given C57BL/6 T cells with graft-versus-host disease after an allogeneic hematopoietic cell transplant.

This clone has a handful of counts. Genes here carry mouse names. The read gets to within 1 residue of the CDR3 end, and the germline J gene fills in the rest. The chain combines TRBV26 with TRBJ2-2; 8 bases are a match to TRBD1. The ends lost 6 bases at V and 0 bases at J; junction bases unmatched: 3. The CDR3 is 15 residues long. CDR1 and CDR2 from the germline V gene are KGHPV and FQNQEV (reference sequence). The CDR3: CASSRQGSNTGQLYF. The sequenced part of the CDR3 DNA is TGTGCCAGCAGCCGACAGGGGTCAAACACCGGGCAGCTCTAC.

This clone was recorded a few times. Mouse germline and gene names are used. The read terminates 1 residue before the CDR3 end, so the remaining end is supplied by the germline J gene. The chain is built from TRBV26 and TRBJ1-5, with 10 bases lining up with TRBD1. V shed 6 bases, J shed 7 bases, and the junction held 3 bases outside the gene matches. CDR1 is KGHPV, CDR2 FQNQEV, per germline (reference sequence). CDR3 length equals 13 residues. The sequenced CDR3 bases are TGTGCCAGCAGGAGGACAGGGGGGCAGGCTCCGCTT. Translating gives CASRRTGGQAPL. The entire CDR3 is CASRRTGGQAPLF.

With respect to this clone: The germline and genes are mouse ones. The missing CDR3 end, 1 residue past where the read stops, is filled in from the germline J gene. The chain employs TRBV12-1 and TRBJ1-4; tentative D call: TRBD1 (5 bases). The CDR3 length is 14 residues. Trimming pared 2 bases from V and 0 bases from J, leaving 6 bases between. Germline assignment: CDR1 SGHSN and CDR2 HYEKVE. Incomplete CDR3 DNA: TGTGCCAGCTCTCAGACAGTTTCCAACGAAAGATTATTT. Amino acids: CASSQTVSNERLF. The whole CDR3 protein is CASSQTVSNERLFF.